Presented here are 10 T cell receptor beta chains from one specimen sequenced in a study of early T cells in non-severe SARS-CoV-2 infection. TCRdb ran MiXCR on the 5' RACE reads and lists one entry per CDR3 protein. The table has about 89,000 distinct CDR3 sequences, approximately 14% seen once. The sequenced sample consisted of whole blood. These receptors came from an adult who was a healthcare worker with PCR-confirmed SARS-CoV-2 infection or an uninfected control (not recorded which).

The chain carries TRBV12-3 or TRBV12-4 and TRBJ2-4, with 13 bases matching TRBD2. This CDR3 contains 21 residues. V was pared by 6 bases and J by 0 bases, with 17 bases of the junction left unmatched. DNA of the CDR3: TGTGCCAGCAGCCCGGGGGGTAGAGGACTAGCGGGGGTCATAGCCAAAAACATTCAGTACTTC. Protein sequence: CASSPGGRGLAGVIAKNIQYF.

V and J are TRBV2 and TRBJ1-6, with D hard to call. Germline CDR1 SNHLY, CDR2 FYNNEI. V lost 8 bases, J lost 6 bases, and 20 bases lay in between. The CDR3 length is 16 residues. The CDR3 nucleotides are TGTGCCAGCTGGGAACTGGGCAACACTCCTAATTCACCCCTCCACTTT. This codes for CASWELGNTPNSPLHF.

V is TRBV6-1 and J is TRBJ1-1; D not certain. The CDR3 is 12 residues long. V gave up 6 bases and J gave up 5 bases, with 10 bases separating them. In germline, CDR1 is MNHNS, CDR2 SASEGT. The CDR3 is CASRPSRTEAFF. The CDR3 DNA is TGTGCCAGCAGGCCCTCTAGAACTGAAGCTTTCTTT.

The chain is built from TRBV12-3 or TRBV12-4 and TRBJ2-1; tentative D call: TRBD2 (6 bases). This CDR3 is 11 amino acids long. The germline V and J ends were trimmed by 3 bases and 10 bases, with 7 bases remaining between them. CDR3 sequence (DNA): TGTGCCAGCAGTTTGCGGGGAGAGCAGTTCTTC. This encodes CASSLRGEQFF.

The chain joins TRBV7-3 to TRBJ1-4; TRBD1 matches 8 bases. The CDR3 covers 13 residues. V shed 5 bases, J shed 7 bases, and the junction held 3 bases outside the gene matches. Germline V gene lookup returns CDR1 SGHTA and CDR2 FQGTGA. CDR3 residues: CASSIGQGEKLFF. CDR3 nucleotide sequence: TGTGCCAGCAGCATCGGACAGGGTGAAAAACTGTTTTTT.

The chain couples TRBV6-6 to TRBJ2-2; no clear D gene. V was pared by 2 bases and J by 1 base, with 20 bases between. CDR3 size: 19 residues. Germline V gene sequence: CDR1 MNHNY, CDR2 SVGAGI (reference sequence). The CDR3 DNA is TGTGCCAGCAGTTACAGTCATAAGGGTGCCTTGGGGAACACCGGGGAGCTGTTTTTT. This translates into CASSYSHKGALGNTGELFF.

The V call is TRBV28, the J call TRBJ1-1; the match to TRBD1 covers 8 bases. V trimming: 2 bases; J trimming: 2 bases; junction bases outside the gene matches: 7. The CDR3 spans 16 residues. Germline assignment: CDR1 MDHEN and CDR2 SYDVKM. CDR3 DNA: TGTGCCAGCAGTTTAATCTTCGGGACAGGTAACACTGAAGCTTTCTTT. Translated, it gives CASSLIFGTGNTEAFF.

The V and J genes are TRBV12-3 or TRBV12-4 and TRBJ1-2, with D possibly TRBD1 on 6 matching bases. The V gene lost 5 bases and the J gene lost 7 bases, with 11 bases spanning the gap. There are 12 residues in the CDR3. CDR3 nucleotides: TGTGCCAGCAGTGTAGGGGGAGCTGGCTACACCTTC. Translation: CASSVGGAGYTF.

The J gene is TRBJ2-5, the V gene TRBV20-1, with D perhaps TRBD1 (6 bases). The germline V and J ends were trimmed by 0 bases and 3 bases, with 8 bases remaining between them. The CDR3 contains 13 residues. Germline lookup yields CDR1 DFQATT and CDR2 SNEGSKA (reference sequence). CDR3 coding DNA: TGCAGTGCTAGAGACAGGGGAAAAGAGACCCAGTACTTC. Amino acid sequence: CSARDRGKETQYF.

This clonotype was recorded at least ten times. V is TRBV11-2 and J is TRBJ2-5, with D perhaps being TRBD1 or TRBD2 (5 bases each). The CDR3 has 15 residues. Germline V gene lookup returns CDR1 SGHAT and CDR2 FQNNGV. With 1 base removed from V and 3 bases from J, the gap between germline ends came to 12 bases. The CDR3 coding sequence is TGTGCCAGCAGCTTAGCTGGTTTGGGGGAAGAGACCCAGTACTTC. Translating it yields CASSLAGLGEETQYF.